This T cell receptor (beta chain) was sequenced for a study of blood T cell repertoires in COVID-19 (dated by TCRdb to between 2020 and 2021). For context, the study as a whole: Samples from collaborators originated in the United States, Italy and Spain and spanned both the acute and convalescent phases of COVID-19. The prospective study material was composed of cDNA or gDNA derived from T cells, B-cell-depleted T cells, or PBMCs. The dataset comprised deeply sampled blood TCRbeta repertoires from subjects exposed to, actively infected with, or recovered from COVID-19. The repertoires were made available in a free public database intended to serve as a resource for research on the immune response to SARS-CoV-2. The samples were drawn from two sources: the first 160 participants of the ongoing ImmuneRACE study, and 1,000 to 1,500 subjects contributed by 6 global collaborators. The sample metadata nearly always contained a de-identified subject ID, COVID-19 status, age in years and sex. Where HLA class I and class II types were available, the types were taken from metadata supplied by the sample provider, not from assay-based typing.

Comment on this clone: The antigen this receptor binds is unknown. No much larger clonotype is one base removed from it; base qualities were not supplied.

Another Seattle source contributed samples from volunteer blood donors who had recovered from COVID-19. The collaborating institutions used their own protocols to collect whole blood in K2EDTA tubes. For TCRbeta analysis, collaborators shipped samples in one of three forms: frozen whole blood, isolated PBMCs, or DNA extracted from either of those sample types. Relative to germline, V is 4 bases shorter and J is 7 bases shorter, with 17 bases between their ends. The CDR3 starts with the cysteine, ends with the phenylalanine, and has 14 residues. Only the CDR3 part of the read is kept: 42 bases, read in frame from the first base. As encoded in the germline V gene, CDR1 is SGHTA while CDR2 is FQGNSA. TCRbeta CDR3 regions were amplified from genomic DNA using the immunoSEQ Assay, a bias-controlled multiplex PCR. Turning to the authors' computational methods: Within the assay, amplification of reference gene primers was used to estimate how many nucleated cells each sample contained. To quantify the absolute abundance of each unique TCRbeta CDR3 rearrangement, sequence reads were collapsed and filtered. For each sample, productive Simpson clonality was calculated by taking the square root of Simpson's diversity index across productive rearrangements. As stored in TCRdb, this immuneACCESS dataset retains in-frame rearrangements with V and J assigned. A fraction of the clones does not appear; measured against another copy, unresolved V genes explain less than half of the discrepancy, and the remainder lacks a known reason. From that table come the V and J calls and clone size; the DNA was used to work out D and trimming. This sample has approximately 300,000 clones in its table, and about nine tenths of those were observed once. The top ten clonotypes cover 2.2% of the sample.

Overall study results and their limits: The quantity of clinical and demographic metadata differed by source and by participant and was supplied without curation.

The sequencing sample was made of peripheral blood. This TCR was sampled from a woman in her fifties or sixties who had recovered from COVID-19. The rearrangement joined TRBV7-2 to TRBJ2-7; a tentative D match to TRBD1 spans 6 bases. CDR3 region: CASSSQGYMGEQYF. DNA sequence: TGTGCCAGCAGCTCCCAGGGGTACATGGGGGAGCAGTACTTC.